This T cell receptor beta chain stems from a study of T cell repertoires in cytomegalovirus infection. Study-wide background: Public signatures in TCR beta pointed to CMV infection and matching HLA type.

Note on this clonotype: Its antigen is not known.

TCRdb redid the calling of the reads with MiXCR, one entry per CDR3 protein. Among about 890,000 distinct CDR3 sequences listed, less than 40% were seen once. The germline V and J ends were trimmed by 5 bases and 12 bases, with 13 bases remaining between them. This CDR3 is built from 12 residues. Germline V gene sequence: CDR1 SGHTA, CDR2 FQGNSA. This specimen was cultured CD8+ T cells from PBMCs, taken from culture after CMV antigen stimulation. The chain recombines TRBV7-2 with TRBJ1-4, with a possible D match to TRBD1 (6 bases). This sequence was found in a human donor in good health (CMV status not recorded). Some clones in this sample may be carry-over from other donors' samples. The CDR3 loop reads CASSTPGEELFF. CDR3 in DNA: TGTGCCAGCAGCACACCAGGGGAAGAACTGTTTTTT.